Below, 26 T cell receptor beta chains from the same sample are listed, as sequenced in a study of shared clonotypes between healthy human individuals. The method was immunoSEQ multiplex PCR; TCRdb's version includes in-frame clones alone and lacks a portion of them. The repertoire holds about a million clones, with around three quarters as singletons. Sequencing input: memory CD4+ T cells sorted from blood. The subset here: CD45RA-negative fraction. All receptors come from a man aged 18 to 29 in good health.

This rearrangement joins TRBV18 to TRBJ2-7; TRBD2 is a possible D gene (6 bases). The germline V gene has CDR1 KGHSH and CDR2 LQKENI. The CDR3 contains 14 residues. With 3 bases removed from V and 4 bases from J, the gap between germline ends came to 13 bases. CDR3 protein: CASSPSTRSYEQYF. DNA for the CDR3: TGTGCCAGCTCACCTTCGACTAGAAGTTACGAGCAGTACTTC.

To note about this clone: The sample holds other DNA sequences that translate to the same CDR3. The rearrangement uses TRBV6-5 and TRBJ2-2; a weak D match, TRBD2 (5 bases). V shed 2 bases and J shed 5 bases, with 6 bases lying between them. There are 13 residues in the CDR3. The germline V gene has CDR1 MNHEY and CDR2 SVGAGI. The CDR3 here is CASSYRGTGELFF. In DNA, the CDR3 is TGTGCCAGCAGTTACCGGGGTACCGGGGAGCTGTTTTTT.

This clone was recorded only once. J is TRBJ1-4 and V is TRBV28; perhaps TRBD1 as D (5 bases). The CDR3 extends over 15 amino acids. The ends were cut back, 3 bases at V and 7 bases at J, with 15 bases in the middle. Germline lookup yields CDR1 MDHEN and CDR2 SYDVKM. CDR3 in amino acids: CASSLNGRGTEKLFF. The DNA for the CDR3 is TGTGCCAGCAGTTTGAATGGTAGAGGGACTGAAAAACTGTTTTTT.

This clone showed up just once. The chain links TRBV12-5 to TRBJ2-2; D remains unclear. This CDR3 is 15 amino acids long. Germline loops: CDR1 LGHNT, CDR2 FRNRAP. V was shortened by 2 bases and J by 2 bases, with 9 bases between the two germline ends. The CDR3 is CASGLSHVNTGELFF. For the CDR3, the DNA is TGTGCTAGTGGTTTGTCCCACGTCAACACCGGGGAGCTGTTTTTT.

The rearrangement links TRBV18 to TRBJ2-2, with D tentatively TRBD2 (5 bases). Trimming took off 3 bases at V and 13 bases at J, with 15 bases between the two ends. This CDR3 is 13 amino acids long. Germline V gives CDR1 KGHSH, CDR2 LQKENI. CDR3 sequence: CASSPSDTRGLFF. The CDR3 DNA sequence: TGTGCCAGCTCACCGTCCGATACCCGGGGGCTGTTTTTT.

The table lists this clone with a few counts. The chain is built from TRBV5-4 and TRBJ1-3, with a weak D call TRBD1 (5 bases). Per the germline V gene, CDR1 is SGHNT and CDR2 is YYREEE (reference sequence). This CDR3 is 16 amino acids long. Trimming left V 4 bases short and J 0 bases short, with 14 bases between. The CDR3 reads CASSLKTGASGNTIYF. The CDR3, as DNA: TGTGCCAGCAGCCTTAAAACAGGAGCCTCTGGAAACACCATATATTTT.

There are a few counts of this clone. The CDR3 sequence is CASSRQGTVWRNEQFF. DNA of the CDR3: TGTGCCAGCAGCCGACAAGGGACGGTCTGGAGAAATGAGCAGTTCTTC. The chain recombines TRBV14 with TRBJ2-1; D may correspond to TRBD1 or TRBD2 (5 bases each). This CDR3 is 16 amino acids long. In germline, CDR1 is SGHDN, CDR2 FVKESK. With 4 bases removed from V and 7 bases from J, the gap between germline ends came to 20 bases.

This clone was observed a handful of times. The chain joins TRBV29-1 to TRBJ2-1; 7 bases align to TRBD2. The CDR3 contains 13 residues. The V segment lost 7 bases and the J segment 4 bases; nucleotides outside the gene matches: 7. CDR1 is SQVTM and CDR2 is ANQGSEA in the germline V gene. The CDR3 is CSAGQAGYNEQFF. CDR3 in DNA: TGCAGCGCCGGACAAGCGGGATACAATGAGCAGTTCTTC.

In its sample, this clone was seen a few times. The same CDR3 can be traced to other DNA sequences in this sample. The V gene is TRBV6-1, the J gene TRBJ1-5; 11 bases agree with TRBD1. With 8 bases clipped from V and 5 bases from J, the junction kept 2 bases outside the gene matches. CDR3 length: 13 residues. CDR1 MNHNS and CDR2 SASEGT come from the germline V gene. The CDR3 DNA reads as TGTGCCAGCCGGGGACAGGGGGATCAGCCCCAGCATTTT. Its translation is CASRGQGDQPQHF.

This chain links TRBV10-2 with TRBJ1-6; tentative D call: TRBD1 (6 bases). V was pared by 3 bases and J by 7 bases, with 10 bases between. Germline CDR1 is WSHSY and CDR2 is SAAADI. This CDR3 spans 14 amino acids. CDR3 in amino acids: CASSEGTSNSPLHF. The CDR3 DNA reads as TGCGCCAGCAGTGAAGGGACAAGCAATTCACCCCTCCACTTT.

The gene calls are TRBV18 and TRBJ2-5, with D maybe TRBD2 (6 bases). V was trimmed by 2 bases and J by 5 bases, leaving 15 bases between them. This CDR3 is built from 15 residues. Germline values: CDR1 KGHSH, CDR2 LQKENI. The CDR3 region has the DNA TGTGCCAGCTCACCAGGGGGGAAGGGAGCGGAGACCCAGTACTTC. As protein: CASSPGGKGAETQYF.

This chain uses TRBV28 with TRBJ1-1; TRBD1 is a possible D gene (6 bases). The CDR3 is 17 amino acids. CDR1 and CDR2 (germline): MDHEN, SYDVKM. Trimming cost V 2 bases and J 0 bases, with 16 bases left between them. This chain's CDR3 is CASSLSQGFRMNTEAFF. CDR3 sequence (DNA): TGTGCCAGCAGTTTAAGTCAGGGGTTTAGGATGAACACTGAAGCTTTCTTT. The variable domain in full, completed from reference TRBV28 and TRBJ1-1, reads DVKVTQSSRYLVKRTGEKVFLECVQDMDHENMFWYRQDPGLGLRLIYFSYDVKMKEKGDIPEGYSVSREKKERFSLILESASTNQTSMYLCASSLSQGFRMNTEAFFGQGTRLTVV.

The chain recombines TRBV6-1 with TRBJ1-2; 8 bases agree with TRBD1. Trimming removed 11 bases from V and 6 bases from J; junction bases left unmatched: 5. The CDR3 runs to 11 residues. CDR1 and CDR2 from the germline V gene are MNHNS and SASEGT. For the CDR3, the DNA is TGTGCCGGTCAGGGGGCGGATGGCTACACCTTC. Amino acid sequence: CAGQGADGYTF.

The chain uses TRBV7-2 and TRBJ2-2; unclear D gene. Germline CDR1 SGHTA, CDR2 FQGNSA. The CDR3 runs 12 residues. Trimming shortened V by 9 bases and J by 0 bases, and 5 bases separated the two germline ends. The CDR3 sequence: CASFPNTGELFF. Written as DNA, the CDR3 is TGTGCCAGTTTTCCGAACACCGGGGAGCTGTTTTTT.

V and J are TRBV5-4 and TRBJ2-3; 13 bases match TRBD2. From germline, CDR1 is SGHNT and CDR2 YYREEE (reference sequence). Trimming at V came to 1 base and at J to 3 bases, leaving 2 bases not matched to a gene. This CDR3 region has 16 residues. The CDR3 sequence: CASSLRLAGGTDTQYF. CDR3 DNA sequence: TGTGCCAGCAGCTTGAGACTAGCGGGGGGTACAGATACGCAGTATTTT.

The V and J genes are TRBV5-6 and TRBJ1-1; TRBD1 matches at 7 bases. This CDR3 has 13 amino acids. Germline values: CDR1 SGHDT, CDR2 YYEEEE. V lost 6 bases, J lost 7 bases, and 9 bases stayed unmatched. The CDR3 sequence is CASTSTGVGEAFF. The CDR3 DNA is TGTGCCAGCACCTCCACAGGGGTGGGTGAAGCTTTCTTT.

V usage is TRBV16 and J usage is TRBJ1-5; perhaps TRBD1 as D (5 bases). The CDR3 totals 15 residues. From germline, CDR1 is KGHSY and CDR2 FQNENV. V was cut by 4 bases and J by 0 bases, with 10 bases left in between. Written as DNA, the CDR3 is TGTGCCAGCAGCCTGGGGCAACTTAGCAATCAGCCCCAGCATTTT. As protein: CASSLGQLSNQPQHF.

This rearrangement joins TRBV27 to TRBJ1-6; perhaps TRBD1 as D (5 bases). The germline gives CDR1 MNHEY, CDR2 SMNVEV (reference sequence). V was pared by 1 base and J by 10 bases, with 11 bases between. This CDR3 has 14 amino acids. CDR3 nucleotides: TGTGCCAGCAGTTTATGGACAAGGGACTCACCCCTCCACTTT. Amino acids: CASSLWTRDSPLHF.

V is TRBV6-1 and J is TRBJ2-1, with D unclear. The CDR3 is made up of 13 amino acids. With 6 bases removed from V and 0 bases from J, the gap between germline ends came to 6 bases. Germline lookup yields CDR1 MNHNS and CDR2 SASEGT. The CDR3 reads CASRARSYNEQFF. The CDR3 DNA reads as TGTGCCAGCAGGGCCCGCTCCTACAATGAGCAGTTCTTC.

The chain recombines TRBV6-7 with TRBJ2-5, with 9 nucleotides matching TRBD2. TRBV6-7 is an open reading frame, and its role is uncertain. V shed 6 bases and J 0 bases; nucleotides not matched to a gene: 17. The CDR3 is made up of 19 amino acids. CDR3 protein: CASRRTPRTSEIDQETQYF. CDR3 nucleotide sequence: TGTGCCAGCAGACGAACCCCCCGGACTAGCGAAATCGACCAAGAGACCCAGTACTTC.

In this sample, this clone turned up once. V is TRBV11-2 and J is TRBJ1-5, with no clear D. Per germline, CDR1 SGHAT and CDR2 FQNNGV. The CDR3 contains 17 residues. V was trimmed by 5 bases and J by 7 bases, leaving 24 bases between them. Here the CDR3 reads CASSPNPAGGSGQPQHF. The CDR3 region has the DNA TGTGCCAGCAGCCCAAACCCCGCCGGAGGGTCCGGGCAGCCCCAGCATTTT.

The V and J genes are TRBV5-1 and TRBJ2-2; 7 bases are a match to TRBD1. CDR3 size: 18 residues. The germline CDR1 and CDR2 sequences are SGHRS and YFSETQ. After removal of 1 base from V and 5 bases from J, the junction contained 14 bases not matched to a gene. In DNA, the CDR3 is TGCGCCAGCAGCTTGAGTGTCTTGGGACAGTTGAGAACCGGGGAGCTGTTTTTT. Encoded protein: CASSLSVLGQLRTGELFF.

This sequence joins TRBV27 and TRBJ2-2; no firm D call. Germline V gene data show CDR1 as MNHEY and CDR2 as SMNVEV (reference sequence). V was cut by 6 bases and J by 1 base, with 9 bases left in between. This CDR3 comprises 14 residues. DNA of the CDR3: TGTGCCAGCAGACCGACGGGGAACACCGGGGAGCTGTTTTTT. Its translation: CASRPTGNTGELFF.

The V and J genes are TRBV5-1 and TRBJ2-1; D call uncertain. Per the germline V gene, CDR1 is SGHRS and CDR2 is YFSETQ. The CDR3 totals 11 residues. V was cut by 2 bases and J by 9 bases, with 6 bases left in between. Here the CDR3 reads CASSFVGEQFF. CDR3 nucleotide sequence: TGCGCCAGCAGCTTCGTCGGTGAGCAGTTCTTC.

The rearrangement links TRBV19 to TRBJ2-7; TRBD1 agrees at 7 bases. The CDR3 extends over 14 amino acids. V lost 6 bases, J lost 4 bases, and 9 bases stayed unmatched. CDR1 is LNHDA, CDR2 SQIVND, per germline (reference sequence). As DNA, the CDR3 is TGTGCCAGTAGCGCAGGGGGATCCGTTTACGAGCAGTACTTC. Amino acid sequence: CASSAGGSVYEQYF. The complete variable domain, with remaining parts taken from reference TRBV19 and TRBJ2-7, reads DGGITQSPKYLFRKEGQNVTLSCEQNLNHDAMYWYRQDPGQGLRLIYYSQIVNDFQKGDIAEGYSVSREKKESFPLTVTSAQKNPTAFYLCASSAGGSVYEQYFGPGTRLTVT.

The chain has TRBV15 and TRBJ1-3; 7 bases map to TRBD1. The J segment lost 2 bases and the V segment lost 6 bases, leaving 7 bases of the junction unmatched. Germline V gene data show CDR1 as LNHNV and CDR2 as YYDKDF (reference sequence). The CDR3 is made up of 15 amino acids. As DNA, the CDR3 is TGTGCCACCAGACAGGGGATTGAGCCTGGAAACACCATATATTTT. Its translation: CATRQGIEPGNTIYF.